This T cell receptor beta chain is from a study of CD8 T cells in ankylosing spondylitis (TCRdb year 2017). For context, the study as a whole: To find TCR variants linked to disease, the study profiled T cell receptor beta repertoires in ankylosing spondylitis patients and healthy donors. In total, the full study cohort was made up of 108 healthy donors and some 26 ankylosing spondylitis patients. Samples of peripheral blood were taken, and for ankylosing spondylitis patients, synovial fluid was collected as well. What the research found in general, with its limitations: Blood from ankylosing spondylitis patients appeared to be characterized by a TCR beta motif composed of eight highly homologous amino acid variants. Some motif variants were previously reported in synovial fluid and blood of reactive arthritis patients, suggesting common disease-initiation mechanisms. Significant enrichment of the disease-linked clones was reported in matched synovial fluid samples from ankylosing spondylitis patients. A CD8+ phenotype was shown by the disease-linked clones, which were found at relatively low frequencies in peripheral blood.

Sequences DFQATT (CDR1) and SNEGSKA (CDR2) are obtained from the germline V gene (reference sequence). A distance of 23 bases separates the germline ends of V and J, which lose 5 bases and 6 bases respectively. The CDR3 runs 16 amino acids, cysteine and phenylalanine included. Only the CDR3 portion is preserved as DNA: 48 bases, with reading frame beginning at the first base. This clonotype was seen more than once but under ten times. Its recognized antigen is unknown. Base qualities are not recorded, but no much larger clone differs from it by a single base. Sequencer: Illumina HiSeq 2500. Quantitative 5'-RACE with molecular barcodes was used to prepare TCR beta libraries. The paper's processing steps were these. To identify disease-linked TCR variants, a new computational method was used, one built on a probabilistic model of VDJ rearrangement. TCRdb redid the processing of the public reads, applying fastp at Q25 and MiXCR, and retained in-frame beta chains. Rows merge per CDR3 protein into single entries with the most common DNA and genes. These V and J calls originate from TCRdb's pipeline instead of the authors' own analysis. The sample has about 540,000 distinct CDR3 sequences on record, about 12% of them singletons. The biggest ten clones account for nearly 7% of the sample.

The TCR originated in a male donor with ankylosing spondylitis. The sequencing sample was made of blood, either unsorted or a sorted T cell fraction (not recorded which). The chain is made from TRBV20-1 and TRBJ1-5; the D gene is perhaps TRBD1, from 6 matching bases. Read as DNA, the sequence is TGCAGTGCTTTGGGGGCAGGTAGGAATTCCGGTCAGCCCCAGCATTTT. The translation is CSALGAGRNSGQPQHF.